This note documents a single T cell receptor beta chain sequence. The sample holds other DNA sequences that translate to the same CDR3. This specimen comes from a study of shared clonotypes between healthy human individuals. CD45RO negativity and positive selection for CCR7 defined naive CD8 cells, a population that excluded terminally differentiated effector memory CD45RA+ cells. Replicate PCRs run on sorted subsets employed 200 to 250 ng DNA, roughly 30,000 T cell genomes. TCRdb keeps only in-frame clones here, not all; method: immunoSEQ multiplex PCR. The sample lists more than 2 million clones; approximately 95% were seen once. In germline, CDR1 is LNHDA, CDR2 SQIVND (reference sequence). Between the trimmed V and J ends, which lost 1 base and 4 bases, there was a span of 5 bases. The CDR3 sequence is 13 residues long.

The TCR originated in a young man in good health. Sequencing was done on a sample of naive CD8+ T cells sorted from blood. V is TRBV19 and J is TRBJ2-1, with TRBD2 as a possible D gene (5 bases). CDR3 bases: TGTGCCAGTAGTATAGGAGGGTACAATGAGCAGTTCTTC. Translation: CASSIGGYNEQFF. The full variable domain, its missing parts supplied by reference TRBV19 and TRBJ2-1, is DGGITQSPKYLFRKEGQNVTLSCEQNLNHDAMYWYRQDPGQGLRLIYYSQIVNDFQKGDIAEGYSVSREKKESFPLTVTSAQKNPTAFYLCASSIGGYNEQFFGPGTRLTVL.